This is a list of T cell receptor beta chains from one sample in a study of shared clonotypes between healthy human individuals. Sequencing used immunoSEQ multiplex PCR; TCRdb keeps in-frame clones, though not all of them. The sample shows about 2 million clones, less than 95% of them seen only once. Sequencing was done on a sample of naive CD8+ T cells sorted from blood. The source of these receptors is a young man in good health. Both conserved end residues are part of each CDR3. D genes are given only for firm matches. Rows give clone size only sometimes, using once, few, many, or a class for an expanded clone.

V gene: TRBV4-3
J gene: TRBJ2-7
clone size: .
D gene: TRBD2
CDR3 DNA: TGCGCCAGCAGCCAAGATTTAGGACTAGCGTCCCCCTCCTACGAGCAGTACTTC
CDR3 protein: CASSQDLGLASPSYEQYF

V gene: TRBV29-1
J gene: TRBJ2-7
clone size: .
D gene: .
CDR3 DNA: TGCAGCGTTGAGTTGGCAGGGGGGCATTACGAGCAGTACTTC
CDR3 protein: CSVELAGGHYEQYF

V gene: TRBV19
J gene: TRBJ1-1
clone size: .
D gene: .
CDR3 DNA: TGTGCCAGTACTACAGGGCCGAACACTGAAGCTTTCTTT
CDR3 protein: CASTTGPNTEAFF

V gene: TRBV9
J gene: TRBJ1-3
clone size: .
D gene: .
CDR3 DNA: TGTGCCAGCACCGGGGACTCTGGAAACACCATATATTTT
CDR3 protein: CASTGDSGNTIYF

V gene: TRBV27
J gene: TRBJ1-2
clone size: .
D gene: .
CDR3 DNA: TGTGCCAGCAGTCCCCCCGGGGGCCCCTATGGCTACACCTTC
CDR3 protein: CASSPPGGPYGYTF

V gene: TRBV9
J gene: TRBJ2-3
clone size: .
D gene: TRBD2
CDR3 DNA: TGTGCCAGCAGCGTAGGGGAAACTAGCGGGACAGATACGCAGTATTTT
CDR3 protein: CASSVGETSGTDTQYF

V gene: TRBV4-1
J gene: TRBJ1-2
clone size: .
D gene: TRBD1
CDR3 DNA: TGCGCCAGCAGCCAAGACCCAGGGGGGAACTATGGCTACACCTTC
CDR3 protein: CASSQDPGGNYGYTF

V gene: TRBV20-1
J gene: TRBJ2-5
clone size: .
D gene: .
CDR3 DNA: TGCAGTGGAAGGAGCCAAGAGACCCAGTACTTC
CDR3 protein: CSGRSQETQYF

V gene: TRBV11-3
J gene: TRBJ2-1
clone size: .
D gene: TRBD1
CDR3 DNA: TGTGCCAGCAGCTCGGACCTCGAAGGGGGCTTAAATGAGCAGTTCTTC
CDR3 protein: CASSSDLEGGLNEQFF

V gene: TRBV30
J gene: TRBJ2-3
clone size: .
D gene: .
CDR3 DNA: TGTGCCTGGAATCTGGGGGCGCAAGGCACAGATACGCAGTATTTT
CDR3 protein: CAWNLGAQGTDTQYF

V gene: TRBV20-1
J gene: TRBJ2-5
clone size: .
D gene: .
CDR3 DNA: TGCAGTGCAGGGGGCCAAGAGACCCAGTACTTC
CDR3 protein: CSAGGQETQYF

V gene: TRBV27
J gene: TRBJ2-2
clone size: .
D gene: .
CDR3 DNA: TGTGCCAGCAGTTTTGTGATTGGCGGGGAGCTGTTTTTT
CDR3 protein: CASSFVIGGELFF

V gene: TRBV18
J gene: TRBJ2-7
clone size: .
D gene: .
CDR3 DNA: TGTGCCAGCTCACCACCCCCAGGGGTTAGCTCCTACGAGCAGTACTTC
CDR3 protein: CASSPPPGVSSYEQYF

V gene: TRBV7-8
J gene: TRBJ1-2
clone size: once
D gene: .
CDR3 DNA: TGTGCCAGCAGCTTGGGCGGGGGCTATGGCTACACCTTC
CDR3 protein: CASSLGGGYGYTF

V gene: TRBV7-8
J gene: TRBJ2-6
clone size: .
D gene: .
CDR3 DNA: TGTGCCAGCAGCTTATTTGTTTTTTCTGGGAGCTCTGGGGCCAACGTCCTGACTTTC
CDR3 protein: CASSLFVFSGSSGANVLTF

V gene: TRBV9
J gene: TRBJ2-4
clone size: once
D gene: .
CDR3 DNA: TGTGCCAGCAGCGTGGGCAGTACCAAAAACATTCAGTACTTC
CDR3 protein: CASSVGSTKNIQYF

V gene: TRBV30
J gene: TRBJ2-7
clone size: .
D gene: TRBD1
CDR3 DNA: TGTGCCTGGAGAACGGCCAGGGGGTACGAGCAGTACTTC
CDR3 protein: CAWRTARGYEQYF

V gene: TRBV7-8
J gene: TRBJ2-2
clone size: .
D gene: .
CDR3 DNA: TGTGCCAGCAGCTTACCTAGCCTCGTGAACACCGGGGAGCTGTTTTTT
CDR3 protein: CASSLPSLVNTGELFF

V gene: TRBV5-1
J gene: TRBJ2-5
clone size: .
D gene: .
CDR3 DNA: TGCGCCAGCAGCCCCCCGACGGGACAAGAGACCCAGTACTTC
CDR3 protein: CASSPPTGQETQYF

V gene: TRBV4-1
J gene: TRBJ2-3
clone size: .
D gene: TRBD2
CDR3 DNA: TGCGCCAGCAGTTGGGCCGCGGGCGGGACTAGCATGGAAGATACGCAGTATTTT
CDR3 protein: CASSWAAGGTSMEDTQYF

V gene: TRBV4-1
J gene: TRBJ2-2
clone size: once
D gene: TRBD2
CDR3 DNA: TGCGCCAGCAGCCAAGATCCCGGGCGGGGGGACCTCACCGGGGAGCTGTTTTTT
CDR3 protein: CASSQDPGRGDLTGELFF

V gene: TRBV5-1
J gene: TRBJ1-1
clone size: .
D gene: .
CDR3 DNA: TGCGCCAGCAGCTCCGTTGGGAAGAACACTGAAGCTTTCTTT
CDR3 protein: CASSSVGKNTEAFF